The clone carrying this T cell receptor beta chain was counted between two and nine times. The data were taken from a study of blood T cell repertoires in COVID-19. At the level of the study: The United States, Italy and Spain were the sources of the acute and convalescent COVID-19 samples.

CDR3 length: 13 amino acids. Trimming took off 4 bases at V and 3 bases at J, with 6 bases between the two ends. Germline CDR1 and CDR2: SNHLY and FYNNEI. In the original workflow: Estimation of nucleated cell counts was performed using reference gene primer amplification. The repertoire was sequenced with immunoSEQ multiplex PCR; TCRdb's copy has only in-frame clones and lacks some. V and J calls and clone size are copied from that table; D and trimming were computed from the DNA. The sample records over 250,000 clones, approximately 85% being singletons. The material sequenced was peripheral blood. The chain has TRBV2 and TRBJ1-4; TRBD1 might be the D (6 bases). This sequence originates from a woman aged 70-85 years with acute or convalescent COVID-19. CDR3 in DNA: TGTGCCAGCAGTGGGACAGCTAATGAAAAACTGTTTTTT. This encodes CASSGTANEKLFF.